The entry that follows covers one TCR beta chain sequence. As yet, its antigen is unknown. The V gene's germline CDR1 is DFQATT and CDR2 SNEGSKA (reference sequence). The CDR3 contains 18 residues. The entry originates in a study of T cells in severe cutaneous drug reactions. Study in general: Patients came from Taiwan, Thailand and a European registry, 2011 to 2018. Patients in acute or recovery stage gave blister fluids/cells and PBMC. Culprit drug assignment used the Naranjo algorithm and the ALDEN algorithm.

The patients sequenced had a carbamazepine-induced Stevens-Johnson syndrome or toxic epidermal necrolysis reaction. Study results and caveats: In carbamazepine-induced Stevens-Johnson syndrome or toxic epidermal necrolysis, TRBV12-4 averaged around 29% in blister cells and about 5% in PBMC.

The iRepertoire multiplex PCR system with TCR subtype-specific primers built both bulk and single-cell libraries. TCRdb reprocessed the multiplex PCR reads; each CDR3 protein has one entry and no DNA is given. Its clone listing holds 9,500 or so distinct CDR3 sequences. The TCR comes from a human donor with Stevens-Johnson syndrome, a severe cutaneous drug reaction. The rearrangement links TRBV20-1 to TRBJ2-1; TCRdb gives TRBD2 as the D gene, but with no DNA this cannot be confirmed. Sequencing was performed on cells from a skin blister. Here the CDR3 reads CSASPLGLADLTWNEQFF.